The TCR beta chain under discussion was sequenced for a study of blood T cell repertoires in COVID-19. Turning to the study itself: Sources were T cells, B-cell-depleted T cells, or PBMCs; the material itself was cDNA or gDNA.

Categorization into cohorts depended on clinical history that participants reported. Original processing methods: Reference gene primer amplification gave nucleated cell count estimates. Here immunoSEQ multiplex PCR was the method, and the copy in TCRdb shows in-frame clones only, minus some. V and J calls and clone size are copied from that table; D and trimming were computed from the DNA. The sample holds roughly 220,000 clones, around 90% seen once. Specimen: PBMCs or T cells enriched from blood (not recorded which). The TCR was taken from a man aged 30-40 years who had been exposed to COVID-19.

The CDR3 bases are TGTGCCAGCAGCTTAGCGCTAACAGGGACGGAAGCTTTCTTT. This sequence encodes CASSLALTGTEAFF. The V and J genes are TRBV7-2 and TRBJ1-1, with D maybe TRBD1 (6 bases). This CDR3 has 14 amino acids. Germline loops: CDR1 SGHTA, CDR2 FQGNSA. Trimming stripped 0 bases from V and 8 bases from J, with 13 bases between.